This T cell receptor beta chain was recorded in a study of spatial heterogeneity in lung cancer. Notes on the study in general: Numbers of ubiquitous and regional expanded TCRs tracked ubiquitous and regional nonsynonymous mutation counts, respectively. Intratumoral expanded alpha and beta TCR counts were found to track tumor mutation counts.

This CDR3 contains 14 residues. Germline lookup yields CDR1 GTSNPN and CDR2 SVGIG (reference sequence). Trimming cost V 0 bases and J 4 bases; bases outside gene matches: 5. This clonotype was seen at least ten times. As yet, its antigen is unknown. This beta chain is an unintended read in a library built for alpha chains; its size means little. Each CDR3 protein gets one entry after TCRdb re-called the 5' RACE reads with MiXCR. The repertoire holds about 7,900 distinct CDR3 sequences, with roughly 7% as singletons. Regarding time point: sample taken at primary tumor resection. Sequencing was performed on whole RNA extracted from tumor and nontumor lung tissue, or from frozen PBMC, and the material was left unsorted.

This TCR was recovered from a female donor with early-stage non-small cell lung cancer. This specimen was lung tumor tissue, taken at surgery. This sequence joins TRBV30 and TRBJ1-2; 7 positions agree with TRBD1. The CDR3 reads CAWSVTGSTYGYTF. The DNA for the CDR3 is TGTGCCTGGAGTGTGACAGGGTCCACCTATGGCTACACCTTC.